The clone carrying this T cell receptor beta chain appeared once. Its specificity is unknown. This CDR3 comprises 14 residues. V lost 5 bases, J lost 7 bases, and 10 bases stayed unmatched. CDR1 is SEHNR, CDR2 FQNEAQ, per germline (reference sequence). This specimen belongs to a study of T cell responses to AZD1222 COVID-19 vaccine. Study-level points and caveats: Spike-specific TCR breadth and depth went up after people got two AZD1222 doses.

This table comes from immunoSEQ multiplex PCR, and its TCRdb copy is limited to in-frame clones, with some not included. Among around 54,000 clones listed, around 88% were seen once. The material was peripheral blood, obtained 28 days after the second AZD1222 dose. The V call is TRBV7-9, the J call TRBJ2-7; 8 nucleotides agree with TRBD1. This clonotype was obtained from an adult who received the AZD1222 COVID-19 vaccine. The CDR3 nucleotides are TGTGCCAGCAGCGCCGGGACAGGCCAACGTGAGCAGTACTTC. This translates into CASSAGTGQREQYF.